Detailed here is one TCR beta chain. Its antigen is undetermined. These gene names are mouse names. The read stops 1 residue short of the end of the CDR3; the missing end is completed from the germline J gene. These data come from a study of tissue T cells after allogeneic stem cell transplantation. Overall study findings and caveats: Few T cell clones were shared across patients, but motif clusters showed tissue-specific shared signatures. Within patients, tissue anatomy strongly shaped TCR repertoire composition. Alloreactivity or antigen specificity of tissue TCRs was not determined; some clones might be host cells.

Sequencing was performed with immunoSEQ multiplex PCR; in TCRdb, only in-frame clones are kept and a portion is missing. The sample has roughly 51,000 clones, about three quarters seen once. J was trimmed by 2 bases and V by 0 bases; bases with no gene match: 0. CDR3 size: 15 residues. Per germline, CDR1 NSQYPW and CDR2 LRSPGD (reference sequence). Sequenced sample: sorted cells pooled from one or two spleens. The genes are TRBV1 and TRBJ1-4; the match to TRBD1 covers 7 bases. This TCR was sampled from a pool of C57BL/6 mice in good health. CDR3 region: CTCSAEQGSNERLFF. CDR3 bases read: TGCACCTGCAGTGCAGAACAGGGGTCCAACGAAAGATTATTT.